These 28 T cell receptor beta chains were sequenced from one sample in a study of shared clonotypes between healthy human individuals. Assay: immunoSEQ multiplex PCR; the TCRdb copy retains only in-frame clones and omits some. The table includes about 460,000 clones, approximately 77% detected once. The sequencing input was PBMCs. Every receptor here comes from a woman aged 40-49 years in good health. Some clones in this sample may be carry-over from other donors' samples.

The chain employs TRBV28 and TRBJ1-5; D is undetermined. V was clipped by 5 bases and J by 2 bases, with 13 bases between them. The CDR3 sequence is 15 residues long. From germline, CDR1 is MDHEN and CDR2 SYDVKM. The CDR3: CASSPLGEGNQPQHF. The CDR3 DNA reads TGTGCCAGCAGTCCCCTCGGGGAGGGCAATCAGCCCCAGCATTTT.

A few counts support this clone. This sequence joins TRBV9 and TRBJ2-7, with 8 nucleotides matching TRBD1. CDR1 SGDLS and CDR2 YYNGEE come from the germline V gene. CDR3 length: 14 amino acids. V lost 1 base, J lost 6 bases, and 6 bases stayed unmatched. The CDR3 nucleotides read TGTGCCAGCAGCGTACAGGGGGCAGGGTCCGAGCAGTACTTC. It translates to CASSVQGAGSEQYF.

Worth noting for this clone: A much larger clonotype is one base distant, so this may be a read error. The chain joins TRBV5-4 to TRBJ2-5, with TRBD2 matching 15 bases. Losses at the gene ends were 3 bases for V and 5 bases for J; bases not matched to a gene: 2. CDR3 size: 15 residues. Germline loops: CDR1 SGHNT, CDR2 YYREEE (reference sequence). CDR3 sequence (DNA): TGTGCCAGCAGCTGGGGACTAGCGGGAGGTGAGACCCAGTACTTC. Encoded protein: CASSWGLAGGETQYF.

This clone was picked up one time. This sequence joins TRBV10-1 and TRBJ2-7; no firm D call. Germline lookup yields CDR1 WNHNN and CDR2 SYGVQD (reference sequence). Deletions cut 3 bases from V and 5 bases from J, with 8 bases between. CDR3 size: 12 residues. The CDR3 protein is CASSDRWDEQYF. Written as DNA, the CDR3 is TGCGCCAGCAGTGACAGGTGGGACGAGCAGTACTTC.

The V call is TRBV5-6, the J call TRBJ1-5, with D uncertain. V lost 4 bases to trimming and J lost 3 bases, with 11 bases between them. Germline CDR1 is SGHDT and CDR2 is YYEEEE. The CDR3 has 14 residues. CDR3 DNA: TGTGCCAGCAGCCTCGGGTCCTACAATCAGCCCCAGCATTTT. Residues: CASSLGSYNQPQHF.

There are a few counts of this clone. This chain connects TRBV5-8 to TRBJ1-5; D ambiguous. CDR1 and CDR2 from the germline V gene are SGHTS and YDEGEE. The V end lost 6 bases, the J end lost 0 bases, and 13 bases lay between the germline ends. The CDR3 loop spans 15 amino acids. CDR3 region: CASTPRSYSNQPQHF. CDR3 nucleotides: TGTGCCAGCACCCCGAGGTCCTATAGCAATCAGCCCCAGCATTTT.

The chain uses TRBV7-2 and TRBJ2-5; D remains ambiguous. Germline lookup yields CDR1 SGHTA and CDR2 FQGNSA. The CDR3 has 15 amino acids. V was shortened by 5 bases and J by 5 bases, with 18 bases between the two germline ends. The CDR3 nucleotides are TGTGCCAGCAGCCCAAACGGACGATTATGGGAGACCCAGTACTTC. It specifies CASSPNGRLWETQYF.

This chain links TRBV7-2 with TRBJ2-7, with TRBD1 matching 7 bases. The CDR3 length is 14 residues. V dropped 5 bases and J dropped 5; count of bases not matched to a gene: 9. Germline V gene sequence: CDR1 SGHTA, CDR2 FQGNSA. CDR3 nucleotide sequence: TGTGCCAGCAGCCGAAACAGGGGATTCAACGAGCAGTACTTC. Its protein product is CASSRNRGFNEQYF.

J is TRBJ1-3 and V is TRBV27; D is possibly TRBD1 (6 bases). CDR3 length: 15 amino acids. Trimming took off 5 bases at V and 4 bases at J, with 15 bases between the two ends. CDR1 and CDR2 from the germline V gene are MNHEY and SMNVEV (reference sequence). The CDR3 DNA is TGTGCCAGCAGTCCCCATTACAGGGCCGGAAACACCATATATTTT. Amino acids: CASSPHYRAGNTIYF.

As to this clone: Sequence at one end of the junction differs from germline and may be a read error. The chain carries TRBV15 and TRBJ1-1; D is uncertain. CDR3 size: 13 residues. CDR1 LNHNV and CDR2 YYDKDF come from the germline V gene (reference sequence). DNA of the CDR3: TGTGCCACCAGCAGAGATCGACGGCCGGGAGCTTCCTTT. This encodes CATSRDRRPGASF.

J is TRBJ1-2 and V is TRBV7-9, with 8 positions matching TRBD1. Germline CDR1 SEHNR, CDR2 FQNEAQ (reference sequence). J was trimmed by 5 bases and V by 0 bases; bases with no gene match: 11. The CDR3 is 17 residues long. The CDR3 reads CASSLASGGLGLYGYTF. Here the CDR3 DNA reads TGTGCCAGCAGCTTAGCTTCAGGGGGCCTCGGGTTATATGGCTACACCTTC.

J is TRBJ1-3 and V is TRBV9, with D perhaps TRBD1 (5 bases). Germline-derived CDR1 and CDR2 are SGDLS and YYNGEE. The V gene lost 0 bases and the J gene lost 0 bases, with 16 bases spanning the gap. There are 18 residues in the CDR3. CDR3 coding DNA: TGTGCCAGCAGCGTAGCGATGGGGACGGGCACCTCTGGAAACACCATATATTTT. Its protein product is CASSVAMGTGTSGNTIYF.

The rearrangement uses TRBV9 and TRBJ2-7; D is unresolved. This CDR3 contains 14 residues. Trimming stripped 5 bases from V and 2 bases from J, with 14 bases between. The germline V gene encodes CDR1 SGDLS and CDR2 YYNGEE. The CDR3 loop is CASSVDTATYEQYF. The CDR3 DNA follows: TGTGCCAGCAGTGTTGACACAGCAACCTACGAGCAGTACTTC.

The gene calls are TRBV30 and TRBJ2-2, with D unresolved. CDR3 length: 16 amino acids. V was trimmed by 0 bases and J by 2 bases, leaving 13 bases between them. Germline CDR1 GTSNPN, CDR2 SVGIG (reference sequence). Here the CDR3 reads CAWSVRYWGNTGELFF. CDR3 DNA: TGTGCCTGGAGTGTACGTTATTGGGGAAACACCGGGGAGCTGTTTTTT.

The chain has TRBV19 and TRBJ2-7, with a tentative D call TRBD1 (6 bases). Between the trimmed V and J ends, which lost 5 bases and 7 bases, there was a span of 18 bases. From germline, CDR1 is LNHDA and CDR2 SQIVND (reference sequence). The CDR3 contains 14 residues. The CDR3 region has the DNA TGTGCCAGTAGTTATGGACAGACCCCAGGGGAGCAGTACTTC. Translated: CASSYGQTPGEQYF.

The genes are TRBV30 and TRBJ2-1; D might be TRBD1 or TRBD2, each matching 6 bases. The germline V gene has CDR1 GTSNPN and CDR2 SVGIG (reference sequence). The ends were cut back, 8 bases at V and 8 bases at J, with 25 bases in the middle. This CDR3 has 15 residues. CDR3 DNA: TGTGCCGGCCGCGGGGCCCCCGAGGGGGGACATGAGCAGTTCTTC. Translated, it gives CAGRGAPEGGHEQFF.

This clone was counted once. With a much larger clone just one base away, this may be a read error. V gene TRBV2 combines with J gene TRBJ2-5; D is ambiguous. The J call may be faulty, since TRBJ2-7 better matches the DNA end. This CDR3 is built from 13 residues. The germline gives CDR1 SNHLY, CDR2 FYNNEI. CDR3 bases: TGTGCCAGCAGTGATCGGCTATCATACGAGCAGTACTTC. Its translation: CASSDRLSYEQYF.

The count of this clone is one. The likely explanation is a read error, given a far larger clone one base away. This CDR3 is also generated by other DNA sequences in the sample. The chain links TRBV20-1 to TRBJ2-7; weak D call: TRBD1 (6 bases). CDR3 size: 11 residues. Germline V gene lookup returns CDR1 DFQATT and CDR2 SNEGSKA (reference sequence). The CDR3 region is CSADTGREQYF. The CDR3 DNA reads TGCAGTGCTGATACAGGGCGCGAGCAGTACTTT.

The rearrangement joins TRBV7-9 to TRBJ2-1; D call uncertain. This CDR3 spans 12 amino acids. Trimming took off 4 bases at V and 9 bases at J, with 10 bases between the two ends. CDR1 and CDR2 (germline): SEHNR, FQNEAQ (reference sequence). The CDR3 loop is CASSSAGGEQFF. The DNA of the CDR3 is TGTGCCAGCAGCTCGGCAGGTGGTGAGCAGTTCTTC.

V is TRBV9 and J is TRBJ1-2; D not resolved. The V end lost 4 bases, the J end lost 8 bases, and 18 bases lay between the germline ends. Looked up from germline, CDR1 is SGDLS and CDR2 is YYNGEE. This CDR3 comprises 14 residues. DNA for the CDR3: TGTGCCAGCAGCCCCGATCCCGGGTCTGGAGGCTACACCTTC. It is translated as CASSPDPGSGGYTF.

This clone was seen only once. Additional DNA sequences in this sample encode the identical CDR3. The chain recombines TRBV15 with TRBJ2-2; TRBD1 matches at 9 bases. With V trimmed by 4 bases and J by 3 bases, 3 bases remained unmatched. CDR1 is LNHNV, CDR2 YYDKDF, per germline (reference sequence). The CDR3 length is 15 residues. The CDR3 DNA reads TGTGCCACCAGCACGGGACAGGGTGACACCGGGGAGCTGTTTTTT. Encoded protein: CATSTGQGDTGELFF.

Of note for this clone: An end of the junction does not agree with germline; a read error may underlie this. The gene calls are TRBV4-3 and TRBJ2-5; 12 positions match TRBD2. The CDR3 is made up of 16 amino acids. CDR1 and CDR2 (germline): LGHNA, YSLEER. CDR3 residues: CAGSQTSGRTPWTQYF. CDR3 coding DNA: TGCGCCGGCAGCCAAACTAGCGGGAGGACCCCATGGACCCAGTACTTC.

V usage is TRBV30 and J usage is TRBJ2-2; 7 nucleotides agree with TRBD1. Germline CDR1 is GTSNPN and CDR2 is SVGIG (reference sequence). There are 13 residues in the CDR3. After removal of 2 bases from V and 6 bases from J, the junction contained 3 bases not matched to a gene. This CDR3 reads CAWSPGGPGELFF. CDR3 nucleotides: TGTGCCTGGAGTCCAGGGGGACCCGGGGAGCTGTTTTTT.

The chain combines TRBV7-9 with TRBJ1-4; D is unresolved. The germline V gene encodes CDR1 SEHNR and CDR2 FQNEAQ (reference sequence). The V end lost 2 bases, the J end lost 3 bases, and 1 base lay between the germline ends. The CDR3 runs 12 residues. CDR3 amino acids: CASSLSNEKLFF. The CDR3 DNA sequence: TGTGCCAGCAGCTTATCTAATGAAAAACTGTTTTTT.

This clone was seen many times. The chain is built from TRBV28 and TRBJ1-5; TRBD1 aligns across 7 bases. V was clipped by 5 bases and J by 1 base; unmatched bases: 11. This CDR3 is 17 amino acids long. Germline assignment: CDR1 MDHEN and CDR2 SYDVKM. CDR3 in amino acids: CASSRTAYRGSNQPQHF. CDR3 coding DNA: TGTGCCAGCAGTCGGACTGCGTACAGGGGAAGCAATCAGCCCCAGCATTTT.

The chain links TRBV5-4 to TRBJ2-1; 10 nucleotides align to TRBD2. There are 15 residues in the CDR3. The ends lost 4 bases at V and 5 bases at J; junction bases unmatched: 6. Germline CDR1 and CDR2: SGHNT and YYREEE (reference sequence). CDR3 nucleotide sequence: TGTGCCAGCAGCCTAAGCGGGAGGGCTGACAATGAGCAGTTCTTC. It encodes CASSLSGRADNEQFF.

The CDR3 DNA reads TGTGCCAGCAGCTCCGATTACAGGGGCGGGATCTCCTACGAGCAGTACTTC. Its translation: CASSSDYRGGISYEQYF. This sequence joins TRBV5-4 and TRBJ2-7; D may be TRBD1 (7 bases). V was clipped by 3 bases and J by 0 bases, with 19 bases between them. The CDR3 length is 17 residues. The germline CDR1 and CDR2 sequences are SGHNT and YYREEE (reference sequence).

On this clone itself: A much bigger clone sits one base away, suggesting this may be a read error. The gene calls are TRBV6-6 and TRBJ2-3; 10 bases align to TRBD2. The germline CDR1 and CDR2 sequences are MNHNY and SVGAGI (reference sequence). This CDR3 is built from 14 residues. As DNA, the CDR3 is TGTGCCAGCAGGGGGACTAGCGACACAGGTACGCAGTATTTT. This encodes CASRGTSDTGTQYF.